This T cell receptor (beta chain) derives from a study of identical twins. This clonotype occurred a few times. TCRdb analysed the 5' RACE reads with MiXCR anew, one entry per CDR3 protein. This sample has hundreds of thousands of distinct CDR3 sequences, with over 9% found just once. CDR3 length: 13 amino acids. From germline, CDR1 is SGHDT and CDR2 YYEEEE. V lost 3 bases and J lost 9, with 13 bases in between. The same data also contributed to another study, on yellow fever vaccine responses in identical twins. In that study: In identical twins, vaccine T cell responses appeared partly shared and partly individual.

This chain joins TRBV5-6 and TRBJ2-1; D is unresolved. Material: PBMCs. The TCR was taken from a young woman in good health. This CDR3 is CASSSRMAGEQFF. In nucleotides, the CDR3 is TGTGCCAGCAGCTCCCGTATGGCCGGTGAGCAGTTCTTC.